This TCR beta chain stems from a study of T cell changes during pregnancy in multiple sclerosis. Sequenced by immunoSEQ multiplex PCR; TCRdb stores in-frame clones only, minus some. Of roughly 23,000 clones in the sample, less than 90% were seen once. This CDR3 comprises 15 residues. Germline CDR1 LNHDA, CDR2 SQIVND (reference sequence). V lost 2 bases and J lost 6, with 14 bases in between. The chain employs TRBV19 and TRBJ1-5; D is ambiguous. The clonotype was recovered from a female donor in good health, enrolled as a control in a pregnancy study. The sequenced sample was CD4+ T cells from peripheral blood mononuclear cells, obtained in the first trimester of pregnancy. CDR3 amino acids: CASSITAGIGQPQHF. The CDR3 DNA reads as TGTGCCAGTAGTATAACGGCGGGGATCGGTCAGCCCCAGCATTTT.